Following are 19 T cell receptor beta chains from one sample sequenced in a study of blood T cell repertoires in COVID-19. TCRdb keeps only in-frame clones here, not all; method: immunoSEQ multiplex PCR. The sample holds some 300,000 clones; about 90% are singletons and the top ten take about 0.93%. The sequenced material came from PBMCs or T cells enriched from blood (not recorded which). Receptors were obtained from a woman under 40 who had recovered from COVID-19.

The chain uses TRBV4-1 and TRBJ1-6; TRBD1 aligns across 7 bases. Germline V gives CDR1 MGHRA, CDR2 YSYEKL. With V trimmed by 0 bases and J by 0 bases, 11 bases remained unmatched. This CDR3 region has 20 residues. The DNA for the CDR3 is TGCGCCAGCAGCCAAGAAGGGACGACAGGGCCTAGCTCCTATAATTCACCCCTCCACTTT. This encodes CASSQEGTTGPSSYNSPLHF.

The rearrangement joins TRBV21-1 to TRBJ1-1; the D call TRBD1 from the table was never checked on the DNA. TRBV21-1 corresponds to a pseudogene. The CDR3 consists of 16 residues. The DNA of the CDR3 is TGTGCCAGCAGCGAACGGACAGGGGGCGAGGGCACTGAAGCTTTCTTT. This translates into CASSERTGGEGTEAFF.

The CDR3 sequence is CASSVGTDRVYGYTF. CDR3 DNA: TGTGCCAGCAGCGTAGGGACGGACAGGGTGTATGGCTACACCTTC. The chain uses TRBV9 and TRBJ1-2; 8 bases align to TRBD1. Germline V gene lookup returns CDR1 SGDLS and CDR2 YYNGEE. V lost 0 bases, J lost 5 bases, and 6 bases stayed unmatched. This CDR3 is built from 15 residues.

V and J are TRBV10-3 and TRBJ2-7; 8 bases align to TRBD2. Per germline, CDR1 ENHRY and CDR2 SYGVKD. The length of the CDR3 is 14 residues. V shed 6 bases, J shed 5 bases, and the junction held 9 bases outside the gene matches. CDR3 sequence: CAIRRGGLTHEQYF. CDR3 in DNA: TGTGCCATCAGACGGGGGGGCCTCACCCACGAGCAGTACTTC.

CDR3 sequence (DNA): TGTGCCAGCAGTCCTTTCCGGGACAGACCCTACGAGCAGTACTTC. It specifies CASSPFRDRPYEQYF. The V gene is TRBV7-2, the J gene TRBJ2-7; 7 positions match TRBD1. Trimming removed 6 bases from V and 2 bases from J; junction bases left unmatched: 10. This CDR3 is 15 amino acids long. Germline V gene sequence: CDR1 SGHTA, CDR2 FQGNSA.

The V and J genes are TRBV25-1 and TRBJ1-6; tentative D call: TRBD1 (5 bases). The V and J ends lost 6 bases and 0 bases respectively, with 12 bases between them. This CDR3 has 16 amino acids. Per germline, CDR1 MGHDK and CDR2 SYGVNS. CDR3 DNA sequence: TGTGCCAGCAGCCCCCAGGGATTCTCCTATAATTCACCCCTCCACTTT. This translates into CASSPQGFSYNSPLHF.

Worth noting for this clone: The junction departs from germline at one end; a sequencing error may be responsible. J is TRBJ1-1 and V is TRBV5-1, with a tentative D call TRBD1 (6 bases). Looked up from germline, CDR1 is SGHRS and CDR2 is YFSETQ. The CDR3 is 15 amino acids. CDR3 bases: TGCGCCAGCAGATTGGCGCAGGGGTTTAACACTGAAGCTTTCTTT. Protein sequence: CASRLAQGFNTEAFF.

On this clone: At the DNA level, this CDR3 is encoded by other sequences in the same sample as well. CDR3 region: CASSRTGSYEQYF. CDR3 nucleotides: TGTGCCAGCAGCCGGACAGGGTCCTACGAGCAGTACTTC. The chain carries TRBV27 and TRBJ2-7; 8 bases are a match to TRBD1. The CDR3 loop spans 13 amino acids. Germline V gene lookup returns CDR1 MNHEY and CDR2 SMNVEV (reference sequence). V was clipped by 6 bases and J by 1 base; unmatched bases: 2.

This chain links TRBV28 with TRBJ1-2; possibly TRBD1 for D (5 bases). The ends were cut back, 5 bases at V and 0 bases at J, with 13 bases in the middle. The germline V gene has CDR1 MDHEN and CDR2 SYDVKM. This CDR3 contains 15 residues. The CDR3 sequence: CASSGGGNTNYGYTF. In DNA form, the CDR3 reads TGTGCCAGCAGTGGGGGAGGGAATACTAACTATGGCTACACCTTC.

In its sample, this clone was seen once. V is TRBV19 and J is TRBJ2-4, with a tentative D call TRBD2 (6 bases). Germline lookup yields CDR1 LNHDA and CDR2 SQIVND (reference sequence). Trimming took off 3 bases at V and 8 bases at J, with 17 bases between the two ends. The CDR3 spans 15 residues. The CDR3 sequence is CASSMSGTPADIQYF. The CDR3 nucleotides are TGTGCCAGTAGTATGTCCGGGACTCCGGCGGACATTCAGTACTTC.

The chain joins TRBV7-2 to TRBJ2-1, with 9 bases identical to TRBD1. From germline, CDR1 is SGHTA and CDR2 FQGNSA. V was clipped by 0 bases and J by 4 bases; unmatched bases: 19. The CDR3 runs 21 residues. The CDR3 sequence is CASSLAWWSIPGTGSYNEQFF. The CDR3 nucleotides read TGTGCCAGCAGCTTAGCGTGGTGGTCGATCCCTGGGACAGGGAGTTACAATGAGCAGTTCTTC.

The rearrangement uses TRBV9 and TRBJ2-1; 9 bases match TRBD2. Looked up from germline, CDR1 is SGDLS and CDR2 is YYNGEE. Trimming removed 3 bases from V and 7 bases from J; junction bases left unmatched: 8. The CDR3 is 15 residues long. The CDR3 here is CASSATTAGGNEQFF. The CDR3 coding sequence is TGTGCCAGCAGCGCCACTACCGCGGGGGGGAATGAGCAGTTCTTC.

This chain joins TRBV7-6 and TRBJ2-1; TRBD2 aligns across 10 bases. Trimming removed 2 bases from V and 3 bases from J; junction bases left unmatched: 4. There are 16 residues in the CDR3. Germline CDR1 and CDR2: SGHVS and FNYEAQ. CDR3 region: CASSLTSGTRYNEQFF. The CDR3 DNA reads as TGTGCCAGCAGCTTAACTAGCGGGACCCGCTACAATGAGCAGTTCTTC.

The CDR3 region is CASSLPRGGQRSYEQYF. CDR3 in DNA: TGCGCCAGCAGCTTGCCAAGGGGTGGTCAGAGATCCTACGAGCAGTACTTC. The chain joins TRBV5-1 to TRBJ2-7, with TRBD1 as a possible D gene (5 bases). V shed 1 base and J shed 1 base, with 18 bases lying between them. Germline V gene lookup returns CDR1 SGHRS and CDR2 YFSETQ. This CDR3 spans 17 amino acids.

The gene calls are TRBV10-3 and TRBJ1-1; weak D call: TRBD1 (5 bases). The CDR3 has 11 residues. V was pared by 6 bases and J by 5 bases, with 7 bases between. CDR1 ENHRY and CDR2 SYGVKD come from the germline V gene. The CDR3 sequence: CAIRGGTEAFF. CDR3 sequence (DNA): TGTGCCATCAGGGGGGGGACTGAAGCTTTCTTT.

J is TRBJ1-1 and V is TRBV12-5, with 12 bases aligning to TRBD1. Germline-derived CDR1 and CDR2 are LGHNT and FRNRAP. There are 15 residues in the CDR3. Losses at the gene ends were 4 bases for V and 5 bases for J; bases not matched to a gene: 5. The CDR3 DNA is TGTGCTAGTGGTTACGGGACAGGGGGCTTTACTGAAGCTTTCTTT. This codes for CASGYGTGGFTEAFF.

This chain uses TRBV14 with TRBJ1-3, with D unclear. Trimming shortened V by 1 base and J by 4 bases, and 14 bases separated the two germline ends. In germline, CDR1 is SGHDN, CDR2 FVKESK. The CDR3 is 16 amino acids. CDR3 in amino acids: CASSQVASVSGNTIYF. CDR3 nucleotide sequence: TGTGCCAGCAGCCAAGTTGCGTCGGTTTCCGGAAACACCATATATTTT.

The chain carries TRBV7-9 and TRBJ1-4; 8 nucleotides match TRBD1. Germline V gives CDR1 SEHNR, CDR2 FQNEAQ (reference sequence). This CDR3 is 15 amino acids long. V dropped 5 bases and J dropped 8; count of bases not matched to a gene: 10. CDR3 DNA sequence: TGTGCCAGCAGCAGACGGACAGGGCAGGACGAAAAACTGTTTTTT. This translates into CASSRRTGQDEKLFF.

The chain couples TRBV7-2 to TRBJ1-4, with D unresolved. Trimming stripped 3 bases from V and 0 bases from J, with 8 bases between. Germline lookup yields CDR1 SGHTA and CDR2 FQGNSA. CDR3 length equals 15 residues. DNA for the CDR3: TGTGCCAGCAGCTTGACGGGTCCAACTAATGAAAAACTGTTTTTT. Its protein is CASSLTGPTNEKLFF.